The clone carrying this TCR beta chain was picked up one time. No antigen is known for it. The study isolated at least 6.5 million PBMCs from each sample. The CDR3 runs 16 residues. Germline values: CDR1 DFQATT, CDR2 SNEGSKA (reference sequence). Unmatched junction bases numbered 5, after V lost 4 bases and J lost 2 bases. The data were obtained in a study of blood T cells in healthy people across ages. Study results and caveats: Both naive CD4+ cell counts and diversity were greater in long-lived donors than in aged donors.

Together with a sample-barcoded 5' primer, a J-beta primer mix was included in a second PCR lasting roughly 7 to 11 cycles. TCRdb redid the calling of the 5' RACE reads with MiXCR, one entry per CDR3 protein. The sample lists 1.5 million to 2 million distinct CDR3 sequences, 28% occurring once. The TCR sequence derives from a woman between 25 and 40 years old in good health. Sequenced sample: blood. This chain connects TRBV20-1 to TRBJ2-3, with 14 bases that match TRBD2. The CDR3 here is CSANTGLAGATDTQYF. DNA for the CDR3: TGCAGTGCTAATACGGGACTAGCGGGGGCCACAGATACGCAGTATTTT.